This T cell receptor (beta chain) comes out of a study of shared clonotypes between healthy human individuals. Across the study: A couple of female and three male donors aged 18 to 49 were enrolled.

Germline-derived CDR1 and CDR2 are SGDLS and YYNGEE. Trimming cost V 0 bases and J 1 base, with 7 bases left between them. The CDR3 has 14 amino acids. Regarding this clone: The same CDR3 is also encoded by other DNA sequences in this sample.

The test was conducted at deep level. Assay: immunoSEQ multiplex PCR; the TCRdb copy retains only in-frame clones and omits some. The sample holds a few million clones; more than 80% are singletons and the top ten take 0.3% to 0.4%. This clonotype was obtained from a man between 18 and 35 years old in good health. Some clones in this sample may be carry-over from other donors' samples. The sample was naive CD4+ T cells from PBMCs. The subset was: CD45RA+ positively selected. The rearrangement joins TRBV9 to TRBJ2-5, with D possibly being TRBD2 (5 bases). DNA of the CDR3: TGTGCCAGCAGCGTAGTAGCGACCCAAGAGACCCAGTACTTC. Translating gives CASSVVATQETQYF.